This T cell receptor (beta chain) was observed in a study of yellow fever vaccine responses in identical twins. TCRdb ran MiXCR on the RT-PCR reads and lists one entry per CDR3 protein. Of about 2,400 distinct CDR3 sequences listed, around 82% were seen once; the top ten hold around 5.1%. This clonotype came up a few times. What it binds is unknown. Compared with germline, one end of the junction differs, possibly owing to a read error. General study findings and limits: On the reported evidence, twins' vaccine T cell responses seemed partly convergent and partly personalized.

CDR1 and CDR2 from the germline V gene are SSHAT and FNYEAQ (reference sequence). The CDR3 is 13 amino acids. The sequenced sample was T cells from blood (PBMCs), unsorted or a sorted subset (not recorded which), obtained before or after yellow fever vaccination (not recorded which). This chain joins TRBV7-7 and TRBJ1-1, with D possibly TRBD1 on 5 matching bases. The TCR originated in a woman aged 18-35 years who received the yellow fever vaccine. CDR3 DNA sequence: TGTGCTAGCAGCTTAGGACAGAACACTGAAGCTTTCTTT. Its protein product is CASSLGQNTEAFF.